The present T cell receptor (beta chain) was sequenced within a study of blood T cell repertoires in COVID-19. The wider study: Both acute and convalescent COVID-19 samples were obtained from the United States, Italy and Spain. In each case, the material was cDNA or gDNA derived from T cells, B-cell-depleted T cells, or PBMCs.

This CDR3 comprises 17 residues. Germline V gene sequence: CDR1 SGHVS, CDR2 FNYEAQ. Trimming took 2 bases from V and 4 from J, leaving 20 bases between them. Per the original data handling: Estimation of nucleated cell counts was performed using reference gene primer amplification. Using immunoSEQ multiplex PCR, the repertoire was profiled, and TCRdb retains in-frame clones only, with some absent. The DNA was the basis for D and trimming; V, J and clone size are from that table. Of a few hundred thousand clones in the sample, 87% were seen once. The sequence derives from a man in his sixties who had recovered from COVID-19. Sequenced sample: peripheral blood. The chain links TRBV7-6 to TRBJ2-5; D may be TRBD2 (6 bases). Here the CDR3 DNA reads TGTGCCAGCAGCTTACCACTAGCAGCGAGAAGAACAGAGACCCAGTACTTC. Its translation: CASSLPLAARRTETQYF.